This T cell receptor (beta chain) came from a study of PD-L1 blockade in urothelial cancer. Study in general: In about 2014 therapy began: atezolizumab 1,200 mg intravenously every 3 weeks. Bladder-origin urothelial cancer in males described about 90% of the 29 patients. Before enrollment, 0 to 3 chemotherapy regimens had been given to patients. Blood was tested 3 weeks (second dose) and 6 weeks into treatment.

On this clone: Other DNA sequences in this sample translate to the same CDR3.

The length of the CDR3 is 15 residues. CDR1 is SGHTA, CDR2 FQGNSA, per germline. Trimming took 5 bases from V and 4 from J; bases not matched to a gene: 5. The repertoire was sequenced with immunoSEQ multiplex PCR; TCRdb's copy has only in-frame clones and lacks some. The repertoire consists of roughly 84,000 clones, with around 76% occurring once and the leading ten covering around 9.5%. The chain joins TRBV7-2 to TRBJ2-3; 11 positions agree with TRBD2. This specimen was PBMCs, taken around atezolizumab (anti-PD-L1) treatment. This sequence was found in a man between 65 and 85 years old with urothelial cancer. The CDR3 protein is CASSLSGGAADTQYF. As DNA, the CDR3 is TGTGCCAGCAGCCTTAGCGGGGGGGCCGCAGATACGCAGTATTTT.